The clone carrying this TCR beta chain was observed a few times. The antigen is not known. This sample was taken from a study of cytomegalovirus exposure and HLA in healthy donors. Findings of the study overall: With later analysis, a missense DCLRE1C variant became linked to TCR beta V- and J-gene trimming.

Vbeta (60) and Jbeta (13) primers were used in the PCR. Measured with immunoSEQ multiplex PCR; TCRdb has only the in-frame clones, and not every one. Among around 210,000 clones listed, roughly 73% were seen once. The CDR3 contains 10 residues. Germline loops: CDR1 GTSNPN, CDR2 SVGIG (reference sequence). V lost 8 bases and J lost 11, with 15 bases in between. The sequence came from a boy between 10 and 17 years old in good health and CMV-seronegative. Sequences were obtained from PBMCs. The chain employs TRBV30 and TRBJ1-1; D might be TRBD1 (6 bases). The CDR3 sequence is CAGRTDGAFF. The DNA for the CDR3 is TGTGCCGGACGGACAGATGGGGCTTTCTTT.